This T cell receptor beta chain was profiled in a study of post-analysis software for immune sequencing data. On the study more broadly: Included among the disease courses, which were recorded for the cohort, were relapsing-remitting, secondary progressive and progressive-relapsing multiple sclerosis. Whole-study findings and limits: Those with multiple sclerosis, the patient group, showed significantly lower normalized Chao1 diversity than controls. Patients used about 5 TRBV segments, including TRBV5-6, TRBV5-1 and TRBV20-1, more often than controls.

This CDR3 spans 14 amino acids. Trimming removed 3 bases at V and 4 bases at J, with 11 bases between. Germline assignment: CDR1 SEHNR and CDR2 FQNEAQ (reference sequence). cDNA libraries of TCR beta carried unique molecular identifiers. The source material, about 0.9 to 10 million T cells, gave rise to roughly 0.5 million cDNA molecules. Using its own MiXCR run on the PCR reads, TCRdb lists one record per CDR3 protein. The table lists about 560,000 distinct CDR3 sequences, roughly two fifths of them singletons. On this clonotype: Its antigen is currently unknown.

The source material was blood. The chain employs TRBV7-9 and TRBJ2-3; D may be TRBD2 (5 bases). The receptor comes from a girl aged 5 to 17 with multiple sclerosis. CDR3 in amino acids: CASSFGSAADTQYF. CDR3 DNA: TGTGCCAGCAGCTTTGGTAGCGCCGCAGATACGCAGTATTTT.